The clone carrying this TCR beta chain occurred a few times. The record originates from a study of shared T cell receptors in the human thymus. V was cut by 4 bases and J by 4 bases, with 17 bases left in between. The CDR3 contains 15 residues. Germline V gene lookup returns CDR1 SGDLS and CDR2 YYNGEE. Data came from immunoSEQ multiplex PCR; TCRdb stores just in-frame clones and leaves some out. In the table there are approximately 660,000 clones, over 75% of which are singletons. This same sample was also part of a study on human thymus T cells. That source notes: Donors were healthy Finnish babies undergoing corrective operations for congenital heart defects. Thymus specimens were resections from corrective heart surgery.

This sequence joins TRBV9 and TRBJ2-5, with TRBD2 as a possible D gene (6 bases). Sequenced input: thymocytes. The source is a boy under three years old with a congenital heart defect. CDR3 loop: CASSPDRGGRETQYF. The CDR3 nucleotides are TGTGCCAGCAGCCCCGACCGTGGAGGGCGAGAGACCCAGTACTTC.